This T cell receptor beta chain is drawn from a study of T cells in Graves' hyperthyroidism and ophthalmopathy. Broader study findings: The majority of expanded thyroid clonotypes above 0.001 also appeared in blood. The model made its ophthalmopathy prediction, and onset followed a median approximately six months later.

TCR beta CDR3 regions were amplified from RNA transcripts. The HTBI primer set served for first-round RT-PCR of the TCR CDR3. Via MiXCR, TCRdb re-called the multiplex PCR reads, giving one row per CDR3 protein. The sample has approximately 530,000 distinct CDR3 sequences, about 20% seen once; the top ten hold over 45%. Trimming cost V 2 bases and J 1 base, with 6 bases left between them. The CDR3 sequence is 13 residues long. Germline values: CDR1 SGHRS, CDR2 YFSETQ. This clonotype was found a few times. Its specificity is not known. Disease lasting under 3 months, a NOSPECS grade of at least 4, and a Clinical Activity Score of at least 3 were features of the ophthalmopathy patients. Every diagnosis used clinical symptoms, serum thyroxine and TRAb, thyroid ultrasound and orbital computed tomography.

The chain uses TRBV5-1 and TRBJ2-5, with D unclear. The sequence was collected from a man aged 35 to 55 with Graves' ophthalmopathy. Sequences were obtained from blood. CDR3 protein: CASSFNSQETQYF. CDR3 DNA sequence: TGCGCCAGCAGCTTCAATAGCCAAGAGACCCAGTACTTC.